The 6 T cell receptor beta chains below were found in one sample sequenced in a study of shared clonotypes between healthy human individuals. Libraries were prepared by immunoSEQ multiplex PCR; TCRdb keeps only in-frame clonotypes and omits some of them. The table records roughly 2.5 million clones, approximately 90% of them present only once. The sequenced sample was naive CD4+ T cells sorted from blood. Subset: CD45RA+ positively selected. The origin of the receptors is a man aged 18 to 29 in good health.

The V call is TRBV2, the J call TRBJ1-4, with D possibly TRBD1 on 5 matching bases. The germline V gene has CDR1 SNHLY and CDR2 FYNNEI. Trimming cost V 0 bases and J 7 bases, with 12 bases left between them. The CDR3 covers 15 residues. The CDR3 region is CASSEAVVGGEKLFF. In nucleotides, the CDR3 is TGTGCCAGCAGTGAAGCGGTGGTCGGGGGTGAAAAACTGTTTTTT.

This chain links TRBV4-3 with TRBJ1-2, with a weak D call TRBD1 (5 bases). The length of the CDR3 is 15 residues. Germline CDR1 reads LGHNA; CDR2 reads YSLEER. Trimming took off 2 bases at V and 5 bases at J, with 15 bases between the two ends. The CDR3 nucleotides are TGCGCCAGCAGCCAACTAGCCCAGGGAGGGTATGGCTACACCTTC. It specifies CASSQLAQGGYGYTF.

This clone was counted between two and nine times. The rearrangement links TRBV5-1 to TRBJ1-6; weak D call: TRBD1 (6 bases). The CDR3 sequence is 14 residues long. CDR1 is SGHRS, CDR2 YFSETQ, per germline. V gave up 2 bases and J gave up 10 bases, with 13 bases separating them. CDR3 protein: CASSFTGIESPLHF. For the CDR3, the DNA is TGCGCCAGCAGCTTTACAGGGATTGAATCACCCCTCCACTTT.

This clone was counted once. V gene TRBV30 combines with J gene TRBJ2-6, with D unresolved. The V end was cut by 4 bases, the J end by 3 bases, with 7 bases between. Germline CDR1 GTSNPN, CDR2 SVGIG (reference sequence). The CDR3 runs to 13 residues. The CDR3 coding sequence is TGTGCCTGGAAGGGTCATGGGGCCAACGTCCTGACTTTC. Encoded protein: CAWKGHGANVLTF.

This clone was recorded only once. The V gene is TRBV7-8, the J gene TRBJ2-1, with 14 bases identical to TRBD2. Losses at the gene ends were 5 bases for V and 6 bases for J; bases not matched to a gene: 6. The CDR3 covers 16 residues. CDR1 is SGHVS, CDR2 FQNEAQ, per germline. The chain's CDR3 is CASSTTSGRAINEQFF. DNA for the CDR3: TGTGCCAGCAGCACGACTAGCGGGAGGGCCATCAATGAGCAGTTCTTC.

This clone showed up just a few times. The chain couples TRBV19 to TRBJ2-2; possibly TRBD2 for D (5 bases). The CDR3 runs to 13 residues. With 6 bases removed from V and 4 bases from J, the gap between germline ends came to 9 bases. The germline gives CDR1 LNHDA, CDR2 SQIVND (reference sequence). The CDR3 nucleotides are TGTGCCAGTAGGGATCTAGCCACCGGGGAGCTGTTTTTT. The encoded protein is CASRDLATGELFF.